The 15 T cell receptor beta chains below come from one sample, sequenced in a study of CD8 T cells in ankylosing spondylitis. TCRdb ran MiXCR on the 5' RACE reads and lists one entry per CDR3 protein. Of 450,000 or so distinct CDR3 sequences in the sample, roughly 26% are singletons; the top ten hold under 0.9%. Broader study findings: For ankylosing spondylitis blood, a TCR beta motif of about 8 highly homologous variants appeared characteristic.

No antigen has been identified for these receptors. Sequencing used blood, either unsorted or a sorted T cell fraction (not recorded which). Receptors were obtained from a male donor with ankylosing spondylitis.

This chain links TRBV28 with TRBJ2-4; D uncertain. The length of the CDR3 is 15 residues. Trimming took off 5 bases at V and 0 bases at J, with 11 bases between the two ends. Germline CDR1 and CDR2: MDHEN and SYDVKM. This CDR3 reads CASSVPRLAKNIQYF. CDR3 in DNA: TGTGCCAGCAGTGTCCCTCGGCTAGCCAAAAACATTCAGTACTTC.

J is TRBJ2-5 and V is TRBV3-1; TRBD2 might be the D (6 bases). The CDR3 totals 15 residues. Per the germline V gene, CDR1 is LGHDT and CDR2 is YNNKEL (reference sequence). Trimming left V 2 bases short and J 5 bases short, with 15 bases between. This CDR3 reads CASSQPTGSGETQYF. The CDR3 DNA sequence: TGTGCCAGCAGCCAACCGACCGGGAGCGGGGAGACCCAGTACTTC.

J is TRBJ2-1 and V is TRBV29-1; D perhaps matches TRBD2 (5 bases). Germline CDR1 and CDR2: SQVTM and ANQGSEA. The germline V and J ends were trimmed by 7 bases and 6 bases, with 22 bases remaining between them. The CDR3 loop spans 15 amino acids. The CDR3 reads CSAKNATMPSNEQFF. The CDR3 region has the DNA TGCAGCGCTAAAAACGCGACTATGCCGTCCAATGAGCAGTTCTTC.

This rearrangement joins TRBV14 to TRBJ2-6, with D possibly being TRBD1 (6 bases). V was pared by 4 bases and J by 3 bases, with 16 bases between. Germline V gene sequence: CDR1 SGHDN, CDR2 FVKESK. CDR3 length: 17 amino acids. CDR3 residues: CASSPRGLGFGANVLTF. The DNA for the CDR3 is TGTGCCAGCAGCCCAAGGGGGTTGGGCTTTGGGGCCAACGTCCTGACTTTC.

The rearrangement joins TRBV19 to TRBJ1-5; the D gene is possibly TRBD1 (6 bases). The CDR3 covers 18 residues. Trimming stripped 3 bases from V and 0 bases from J, with 18 bases between. The germline V gene encodes CDR1 LNHDA and CDR2 SQIVND (reference sequence). CDR3 nucleotides: TGTGCCAGTAGTATCCTCTACGGGACACGAGATAGCAATCAGCCCCAGCATTTT. Its translation is CASSILYGTRDSNQPQHF.

This clonotype came up many times. The V call is TRBV29-1, the J call TRBJ2-1, with 7 bases identical to TRBD1. From germline, CDR1 is SQVTM and CDR2 ANQGSEA. The CDR3 covers 14 residues. V shed 4 bases and J 0 bases; nucleotides not matched to a gene: 3. The CDR3 loop reads CSVGQGSSYNEQFF. The CDR3 region has the DNA TGCAGCGTTGGACAGGGAAGCTCCTACAATGAGCAGTTCTTC.

This clonotype has only a few counts. Its ends do not fully match the called genes, so a read error is possible. The CDR3 DNA reads as TGTGCCAGCACCTTATGGGACAGGAGGACAGATACGCAGTATTTT. Translating gives CASTLWDRRTDTQYF. The chain uses TRBV7-9 and TRBJ2-3; 8 nucleotides align to TRBD1. The CDR3 is 15 residues long. Germline loops: CDR1 SEHNR, CDR2 FQNEAQ (reference sequence).

This sequence joins TRBV7-2 and TRBJ1-1; D perhaps matches TRBD1 (5 bases). This CDR3 contains 17 residues. Germline CDR1 reads SGHTA; CDR2 reads FQGNSA. Trimming shortened V by 5 bases and J by 4 bases, and 23 bases separated the two germline ends. The CDR3 sequence is CASSEQVALRLGTEAFF. In DNA form, the CDR3 reads TGTGCCAGCAGCGAACAGGTAGCTCTTCGTCTGGGCACTGAAGCTTTCTTT.

The rearrangement joins TRBV7-9 to TRBJ1-2; D is undetermined. Germline CDR1 SEHNR, CDR2 FQNEAQ (reference sequence). Trimming left V 0 bases short and J 5 bases short, with 13 bases between. This CDR3 comprises 15 residues. The CDR3 nucleotides are TGTGCCAGCAGCTTAGCGAAGAGGGATTGGTATGGCTACACCTTC. It yields the protein CASSLAKRDWYGYTF.

Ten or more counts support this clonotype. J is TRBJ2-1 and V is TRBV20-1, with TRBD2 as a possible D gene (5 bases). CDR1 is DFQATT, CDR2 SNEGSKA, per germline (reference sequence). The germline V and J ends were trimmed by 4 bases and 6 bases, with 16 bases remaining between them. The CDR3 is made up of 14 amino acids. CDR3 DNA sequence: TGCAGTGCTACCCGACGAAGACTAAGCAATGAGCAGTTCTTC. It yields the protein CSATRRRLSNEQFF.

This chain uses TRBV6-1 with TRBJ2-6; weak D call: TRBD1 (7 bases). With 6 bases removed from V and 1 base from J, the gap between germline ends came to 10 bases. This CDR3 is 15 amino acids long. Germline lookup yields CDR1 MNHNS and CDR2 SASEGT. The CDR3 loop reads CASREGQSGANVLTF. The CDR3, as DNA: TGTGCCAGCAGGGAGGGACAGTCTGGGGCCAACGTCCTGACTTTC.

This clonotype was seen a handful of times. V usage is TRBV2 and J usage is TRBJ1-4; weak D call: TRBD1 (5 bases). Germline V gene lookup returns CDR1 SNHLY and CDR2 FYNNEI. The CDR3 has 14 residues. V lost 3 bases to trimming and J lost 8 bases, with 13 bases between them. The CDR3 loop reads CASSDRQLREKLFF. CDR3 sequence (DNA): TGTGCCAGCAGTGACCGACAGCTTCGGGAAAAACTGTTTTTT.

This chain joins TRBV24-1 and TRBJ2-2; TRBD2 matches at 15 bases. Trimming cost V 3 bases and J 9 bases; bases outside gene matches: 4. The CDR3 has 16 amino acids. In germline, CDR1 is KGHDR, CDR2 SFDVKD. CDR3 sequence reads: CATSDPGTSGRWELFF. In nucleotides, the CDR3 is TGTGCCACCAGTGATCCCGGGACTAGCGGGAGGTGGGAGCTGTTTTTT.

This sequence joins TRBV11-2 and TRBJ2-1, with unresolved D. V dropped 7 bases and J dropped 0 bases, with 10 bases sitting between them. The germline V gene encodes CDR1 SGHAT and CDR2 FQNNGV. The CDR3 sequence is 14 residues long. This CDR3 reads CASIMESSYNEQFF. The CDR3, as DNA: TGTGCCAGCATAATGGAAAGCTCCTACAATGAGCAGTTCTTC. Using reference TRBV11-2 and TRBJ2-1 for the parts outside the CDR3, the full variable domain is EAGVAQSPRYKIIEKRQSVAFWCNPISGHATLYWYQQILGQGPKLLIQFQNNGVVDDSQLPKDRFSAERLKGVDSTLKIQPAKLEDSAVYLCASIMESSYNEQFFGPGTRLTVL.

The sample holds a few counts of this clonotype. The V and J genes are TRBV3-1 and TRBJ1-3; D may be TRBD1 (5 bases). The germline V gene encodes CDR1 LGHDT and CDR2 YNNKEL (reference sequence). V was trimmed by 1 base and J by 3 bases, leaving 25 bases between them. The CDR3 runs 20 residues. The CDR3 is CASSQGWSRGARGGGNTIYF. CDR3 DNA: TGTGCCAGCAGCCAAGGATGGTCGCGTGGGGCCCGCGGCGGTGGAAACACCATATATTTT.